The 19 T cell receptor beta chains below all came from one sample that was sequenced in a study of tumor and adjacent non-tumor tissue in lung cancer. TCRbeta libraries were built with three rounds of nested PCR, modified from ARM-PCR. One entry per CDR3 protein, called by TCRdb with MiXCR from the multiplex PCR reads. The sample comprises some 100,000 distinct CDR3 sequences, roughly two thirds of which are singletons, and roughly a fifth rests with the top ten. The template was RNA from unsorted bulk tissue. More than 3 cm separated this lung sample from the edge of the tumor. The sequenced sample consisted of distant non-tumor lung tissue. Every receptor here comes from a man aged 25-40 years with non-small cell lung cancer.

This clonotype has just a few counts. This may be a read error, as it is one base from a much larger clone. Lacking the conserved final phenylalanine or tryptophan, this CDR3 likely reflects a read error. This chain links TRBV10-1 with TRBJ2-5; D might be TRBD2 (6 bases). CDR1 WNHNN and CDR2 SYGVQD come from the germline V gene (reference sequence). The length of the CDR3 is 15 residues. V gave up 6 bases and J gave up 5 bases, with 19 bases separating them. CDR3 protein: CASSLGIGGKETQYL. Written as DNA, the CDR3 is TGCGCCAGCAGCCTGGGCATCGGAGGGAAGGAGACCCAGTACTTA.

The chain carries TRBV4-1 and TRBJ2-5, with 7 bases aligning to TRBD1. Germline V gene data show CDR1 as MGHRA and CDR2 as YSYEKL. Trimming at V came to 0 bases and at J to 7 bases, leaving 5 bases not matched to a gene. The CDR3 has 14 amino acids. The CDR3 loop reads CASSQDKGAVTQYF. DNA for the CDR3: TGCGCCAGCAGCCAAGATAAGGGGGCAGTGACCCAGTACTTC.

The chain couples TRBV11-3 to TRBJ1-2, with D maybe TRBD1 (6 bases). The CDR3 runs to 13 residues. Germline V gene lookup returns CDR1 SGHNT and CDR2 YENEEA. The V gene lost 3 bases and the J gene lost 6 bases, with 11 bases spanning the gap. The CDR3 loop is CASSLSRDNGYTF. The CDR3 DNA is TGTGCCAGCAGCTTGTCACGGGACAATGGCTACACCTTC.

A note on this clonotype: A read error is possible here, since a much larger clone lies one base away. The chain carries TRBV4-2 and TRBJ1-4; TRBD1 matches at 11 bases. This CDR3 is 16 amino acids long. Trimming cost V 5 bases and J 8 bases; bases outside gene matches: 10. The V gene's germline CDR1 is LGHNA and CDR2 YNFKEQ. CDR3 sequence: CASSSSTGTGGEKLFF. The CDR3 bases are TGTGCCAGCAGCTCCTCAACCGGGACAGGGGGGGAAAAACTGTTTTTT.

Details on this clonotype: A much larger clonotype is one base distant, so this may be a read error. V usage is TRBV4-3 and J usage is TRBJ2-6; 8 bases fit TRBD1. The CDR3 consists of 16 residues. Germline lookup yields CDR1 LGHNA and CDR2 YSLEER. The CDR3 sequence: CASSQDQGAGVNVLTF. CDR3 nucleotides: TGCGCCAGCAGCCAAGATCAGGGGGCTGGGGTCAACGTCCTGACTTTC.

Details on this clonotype: A junction end diverges from the germline sequence, so it may reflect a read error. The chain employs TRBV5-8 and TRBJ2-2; D is ambiguous. The CDR3 is 15 amino acids. Per the germline V gene, CDR1 is SGHTS and CDR2 is YDEGEE. The CDR3: CASSLGARNSGELFF. The CDR3 nucleotides read TGTGCCAGCAGCTTGGGGGCCAGGAACAGCGGGGAGCTGTTTTTT.

Regarding this clonotype: A much larger clone sits a single nucleotide away, making a read error possible. The chain has TRBV6-5 and TRBJ1-2; possible D gene TRBD1, 5 bases. Germline loops: CDR1 MNHEY, CDR2 SVGAGI. V dropped 8 bases and J dropped 9 bases, with 22 bases sitting between them. This CDR3 has 14 amino acids. CDR3: CASRLAGRAGCYTF. The DNA for the CDR3 is TGTGCCAGCCGGCTTGCAGGGCGGGCAGGTTGCTACACCTTC.

This clonotype was observed a single time. The J gene is TRBJ2-5, the V gene TRBV29-1; D is tentatively TRBD1 or TRBD2 (5 bases each). The CDR3 totals 12 residues. V shed 3 bases and J shed 6 bases, with 11 bases lying between them. Germline V CDR1 and CDR2: SQVTM, ANQGSEA. CDR3 nucleotides: TGCAGCGTTGATAAGGAGGACAAGACCCAGTACTTC. This gives the protein CSVDKEDKTQYF.

About this clonotype: Here the CDR3 omits its conserved ending phenylalanine or tryptophan, so a read error is the likely source. This chain links TRBV20-1 with TRBJ1-6; no reliable D call. The CDR3 is 12 amino acids. The germline CDR1 and CDR2 sequences are DFQATT and SNEGSKA (reference sequence). V lost 1 base and J 6 bases, leaving 4 bases between the germline ends. The DNA of the CDR3 is TGCAGTGCTAGAGGGACTAATTCACCCCTCCACCTT. Translated: CSARGTNSPLHL.

Note on this clonotype: A read error may account for a junction end that differs from germline. V is TRBV11-2 and J is TRBJ2-7; perhaps D is TRBD1 or TRBD2 (5 bases each). Per germline, CDR1 SGHAT and CDR2 FQNNGV. This CDR3 spans 13 amino acids. Here the CDR3 reads CASSAGVGTERYF. In DNA form, the CDR3 reads TGTGCCAGCAGCGCCGGAGTAGGGACCGAGCGGTACTTC.

The chain recombines TRBV6-2 or TRBV6-3 with TRBJ2-1; TRBD2 aligns across 7 bases. CDR1 is MNHEY, CDR2 SVGEGT, per germline. The CDR3 extends over 13 amino acids. Germline trimming cut 11 bases from V and 6 bases from J; bases unmatched to any gene: 10. The CDR3 here is CARYHSGANEQFF. In DNA form, the CDR3 reads TGTGCCCGCTACCACAGCGGGGCCAATGAGCAGTTCTTC.

The chain recombines TRBV11-3 with TRBJ2-1, with TRBD2 identical over 13 bases. Germline V CDR1 and CDR2: SGHNT, YENEEA. V gave up 5 bases and J gave up 9 bases; unmatched junction bases: 10. This CDR3 has 16 amino acids. CDR3: CASSPRLAGGLSEQFF. CDR3 bases: TGTGCCAGCAGCCCGAGACTAGCGGGGGGTCTTAGTGAGCAGTTCTTC.

A word on this clonotype: One junction end does not reproduce the germline sequence, and a read error may be involved. This rearrangement joins TRBV12-3 or TRBV12-4 to TRBJ1-5; D is unclear. This CDR3 has 13 amino acids. This CDR3 is CTSSYTINQPQHF. The CDR3 DNA reads TGTACCAGCAGTTATACAATCAATCAGCCCCAGCATTTT.

Details on this clonotype: One end of the junction is discordant with germline, which a read error may explain. The chain joins TRBV4-1 to TRBJ2-7, with D perhaps TRBD2 (7 bases). CDR3 length: 16 residues. Germline V lookup: CDR1 MGHRA, CDR2 YSYEKL. Here the CDR3 reads CTSSQDLGGRVYEQYF. The CDR3, as DNA: TGCACCAGCAGCCAAGATCTCGGGGGGCGAGTCTACGAGCAGTACTTC.

This clonotype has more than one count but fewer than ten. The CDR3 here is CASSPVGGQHEQYF. CDR3 DNA sequence: TGCGCCAGCAGCCCGGTGGGGGGTCAGCACGAGCAGTACTTC. The chain has TRBV5-1 and TRBJ2-7; maybe TRBD2 (6 bases). CDR3 size: 14 residues. The ends were cut back, 4 bases at V and 5 bases at J, with 16 bases in the middle. The V gene's germline CDR1 is SGHRS and CDR2 YFSETQ.

This clonotype was counted once. A read error is possible here, since a much larger clone lies one base away. The chain uses TRBV5-4 and TRBJ1-1, with D possibly TRBD1 on 5 matching bases. The CDR3 extends over 12 amino acids. In germline, CDR1 is SGHNT, CDR2 YYREEE (reference sequence). DNA for the CDR3: TGTGCCGTGGGGGAGCCGAACACTGAAACTTTCTTT. Translating gives CAVGEPNTETFF.

In regard to this clonotype: A read error may produce the germline difference seen at one junction end. The chain combines TRBV29-1 with TRBJ2-3; D gene uncertain. The CDR3 is made up of 13 amino acids. The germline CDR1 and CDR2 sequences are SQVTM and ANQGSEA. This chain's CDR3 is CNVEVVSTDTQYF. The CDR3, as DNA: TGCAACGTTGAAGTGGTGTCCACAGATACACAGTATTTT.

This clonotype was seen a handful of times. This may arise from a read error, as a much more abundant clone is one base away. The chain has TRBV11-3 and TRBJ2-5; 7 bases agree with TRBD1. CDR1 SGHNT and CDR2 YENEEA come from the germline V gene. This CDR3 spans 14 amino acids. CDR3: CASSGGQGEETHYF. In nucleotides, the CDR3 is TGTGCCAGCAGCGGGGGCCAGGGGGAAGAGACCCATTACTTC.

This clonotype occurred many times. The chain has TRBV6-2 or TRBV6-3 and TRBJ2-2; D uncertain. V was clipped by 4 bases and J by 3 bases, with 12 bases between them. The CDR3 is 15 amino acids. CDR1 and CDR2 from the germline V gene are MNHEY and SVGEGT. In nucleotides, the CDR3 is TGTGCCAGCAGTTTAGCCATTCGGGACACCGGGGAGCTGTTTTTT. It yields the protein CASSLAIRDTGELFF.